A selection of T cell receptor beta chains follows, all from one sample in a study of blood T cells in healthy people across ages. From the 5' RACE reads, TCRdb called clonotypes with MiXCR, one entry per CDR3 protein. The sample consists of fewer than 2 million distinct CDR3 sequences, 35% to 50% of them appearing once. The sample consisted of blood. The receptor set was obtained from a human donor in good health. The CDR3 runs from the conserved cysteine through the conserved F or W. Each record gives: CDR3 DNA, CDR3 protein, D gene, V gene, J gene, clone size. A D gene is named only where the DNA matches it firmly. The size of a clone is reported for some rows only, either as once, few or many, or as a class for expanded clones.

TGTGCCAGCAGTTTATTAGGGATTAATCAGCCCCAGCATTTT	CASSLLGINQPQHF	NA	TRBV12-3/TRBV12-4	TRBJ1-5	NA
TGCGCCAGCAGCCCCCGGGCGGGGGGGCCTTATGAGCAGTTCTTC	CASSPRAGGPYEQFF	TRBD2	TRBV4-3	TRBJ2-1	few
TGTGCCAGCAGCTTAGCCGACAGAAACTATGGCTACACCTTC	CASSLADRNYGYTF	NA	TRBV7-2	TRBJ1-2	many
TGTGCCATCAGTGAACCAGGGACTAATGAAAAACTGTTTTTT	CAISEPGTNEKLFF	NA	TRBV10-3	TRBJ1-4	NA
TGTGCCAGCACCACAACAATAGTGACAGGGGGCACCGGGGAGCTGTTTTTT	CASTTTIVTGGTGELFF	TRBD1	TRBV7-2	TRBJ2-2	NA
TGTGCCAGCAGCCATGACGGCGGGACAGGGGTCACCGGGGAGCTGTTTTTT	CASSHDGGTGVTGELFF	TRBD1	TRBV7-3	TRBJ2-2	NA
TGTGCCAGCAAAGGGTTCGGACCCGCGGCCACCAATGAGCAGTTCTTC	CASKGFGPAATNEQFF	NA	TRBV6-5	TRBJ2-1	NA
TGTGCCAGCAGCCGGGACGGACCCTACGAGCAGTACTTC	CASSRDGPYEQYF	NA	TRBV6-6	TRBJ2-7	NA
TGTGCCAGCAGCTTAAGGCCCGGACTAATTGGCTACACCTTC	CASSLRPGLIGYTF	NA	TRBV7-2	TRBJ1-2	few
TGTGCCAGCAGCCGGACAGGGGATTCTTCAGACACGCAGTATTTT	CASSRTGDSSDTQYF	TRBD1	TRBV7-3	TRBJ2-3	NA
TGTGCCAGCAGTTCTGATACTGCAACTAATGAAAAACTGTTTTTT	CASSSDTATNEKLFF	NA	TRBV28	TRBJ1-4	NA
TGTGCCAGCAGCTTACTCGGGGACAAGTTATACGAGCAGTACTTC	CASSLLGDKLYEQYF	NA	TRBV13	TRBJ2-7	NA
TGCGCCAGCAGCCTCAGACAGGGGATGGACACTGAAGCTTTCTTT	CASSLRQGMDTEAFF	TRBD1	TRBV5-1	TRBJ1-1	NA
TGTGCCACCAGTGAAGGGGCGGTAGATACGCAGTATTTT	CATSEGAVDTQYF	NA	TRBV24-1	TRBJ2-3	NA
TGTGCCAGCAGCTTAGCGTGGGGTCCCGCAGATACGCAGTATTTT	CASSLAWGPADTQYF	NA	TRBV7-9	TRBJ2-3	few
TGTGCCAGCAGCTTAGATAAGGGACAGGGAGAAGACTATGGCTACACCTTC	CASSLDKGQGEDYGYTF	TRBD1	TRBV11-2	TRBJ1-2	once
TGTGCCAGCAGCGTAGCGGGACAGGGAAGATCACCCCTCCACTTT	CASSVAGQGRSPLHF	TRBD1	TRBV9	TRBJ1-6	NA
TGCGCCAGCAGCCAAGGGCCAGACGTCGACCTCTCCTACGAGCAGTACTTC	CASSQGPDVDLSYEQYF	NA	TRBV4-3	TRBJ2-7	NA
TGTGCCAGCAGTCAAGGCGTTTATAGCAATCAGCCCCAGCATTTT	CASSQGVYSNQPQHF	NA	TRBV12-3/TRBV12-4	TRBJ1-5	few
TGCAGTGCTAGCTGGACTAGCGCACTAGGCGAGCAGTACTTC	CSASWTSALGEQYF	TRBD2	TRBV20-1	TRBJ2-7	NA
TGTGCCAGCAGCCCGCAGGGGGCGCTTTACATTGAGCAGTTCTTC	CASSPQGALYIEQFF	TRBD1	TRBV13	TRBJ2-1	NA
TGTGCCAGTAGTATCGGCAGAGGAAACACCATATATTTT	CASSIGRGNTIYF	NA	TRBV19	TRBJ1-3	NA